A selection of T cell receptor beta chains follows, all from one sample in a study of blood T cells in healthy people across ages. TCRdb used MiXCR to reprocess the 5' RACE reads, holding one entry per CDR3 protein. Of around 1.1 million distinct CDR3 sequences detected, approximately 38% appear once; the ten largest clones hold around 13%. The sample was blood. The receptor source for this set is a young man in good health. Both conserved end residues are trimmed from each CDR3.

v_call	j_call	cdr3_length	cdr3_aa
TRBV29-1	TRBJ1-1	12	SAAQGLEGTEAF
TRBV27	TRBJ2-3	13	ASSLFVAKADTQY
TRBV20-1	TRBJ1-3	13	SASNPGTGKNTIY
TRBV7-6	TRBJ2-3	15	ASSLALGLADADTQY
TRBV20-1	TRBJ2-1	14	SASGLAGGPYNEQF
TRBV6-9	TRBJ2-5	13	ASSPKQKAQETQY
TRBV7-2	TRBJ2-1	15	ASSFTRTSGSYNEQF
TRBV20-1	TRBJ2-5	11	SARAPVQETQY
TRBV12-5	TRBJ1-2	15	ASGLVLMQGGNYGYT
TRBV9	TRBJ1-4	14	ASSVDYTATNEKLF
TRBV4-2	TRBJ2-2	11	ASSQDGSGELF
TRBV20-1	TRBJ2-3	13	SAAVQRAWGDTQY
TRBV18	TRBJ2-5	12	ASSLRGTQETQY
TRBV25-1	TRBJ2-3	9	ASRLSDTQY
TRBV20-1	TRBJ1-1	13	SARPRSKGATEAF
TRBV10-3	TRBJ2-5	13	AIRDGDRGQETQY
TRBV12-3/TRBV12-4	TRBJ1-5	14	ASSLKGGYSNQPQH
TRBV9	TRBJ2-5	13	ASSLWASGGNEQY
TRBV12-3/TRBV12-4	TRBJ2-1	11	ASSLKGQNEQF
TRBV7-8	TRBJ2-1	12	ASSSGLVFNEQF
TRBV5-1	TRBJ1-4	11	ASSPRPDEKLF
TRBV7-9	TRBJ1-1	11	ASSLDPNTEAF
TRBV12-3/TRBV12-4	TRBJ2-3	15	ASSLLPGTAILNTQY
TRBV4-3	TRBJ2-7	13	ASSQGLAGSYEQY
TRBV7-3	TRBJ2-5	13	ASSYGTGDQAEQY
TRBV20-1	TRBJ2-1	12	SALSKGGYNEQF
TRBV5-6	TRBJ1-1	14	ASSLAEAGQNTEAF
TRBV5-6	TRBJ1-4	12	ASRQGGTNEKLF
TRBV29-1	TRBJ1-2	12	SASAGLSGYGYT
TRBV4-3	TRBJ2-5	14	ASSQDGAQQQETQY
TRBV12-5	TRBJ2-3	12	ASGARQGADTQY
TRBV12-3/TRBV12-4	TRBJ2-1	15	ASSLGETSGVYNEQF
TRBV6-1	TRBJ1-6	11	ASKLQESSPLH
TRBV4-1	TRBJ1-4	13	ASSQGNRGGEKLF
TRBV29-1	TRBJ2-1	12	SAGGPNSYNEQF
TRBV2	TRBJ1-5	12	ASSGTWGDQPQH
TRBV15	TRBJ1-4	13	ATSPRGFLGEKLF
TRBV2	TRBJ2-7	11	ASSGVAAYEQY
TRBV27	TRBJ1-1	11	ASSPSTGNVAF
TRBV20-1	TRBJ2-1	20	SARDFLGGGGRPNHVLGEQF
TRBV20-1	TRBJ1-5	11	SASTGTKQPQH
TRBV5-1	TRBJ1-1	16	ASSPRRTDGKRNTEAF
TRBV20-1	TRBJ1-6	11	SPSGTTNSPLH
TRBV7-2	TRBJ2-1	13	ASTDTGNPYNEQF
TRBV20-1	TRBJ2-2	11	SGVDRGTGELF
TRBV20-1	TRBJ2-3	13	SASVGRVVADTQY
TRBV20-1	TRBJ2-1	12	SAQTSHSYNEQF
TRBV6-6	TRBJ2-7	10	AIRVGNNEQY
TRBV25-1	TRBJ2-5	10	ASSDGGETQY
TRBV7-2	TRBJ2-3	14	ASSSPSGGPRDTQY
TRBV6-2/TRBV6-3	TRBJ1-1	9	ASTGTGEAF
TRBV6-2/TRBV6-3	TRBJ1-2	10	ASRSGSHGYT
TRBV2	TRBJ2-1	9	ASSEATEQF
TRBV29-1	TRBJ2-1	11	SKLAGGLDEQF
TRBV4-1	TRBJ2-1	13	ASSHRDREVNEQF
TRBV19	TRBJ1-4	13	ASSIGRTANEKLF
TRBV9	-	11	ASSVDGRYEQY
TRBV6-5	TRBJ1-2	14	ASRQDPGQGNYGYT